Shown below are 5 T cell receptor beta chains from a single sample sequenced in a study of cytomegalovirus exposure and HLA in healthy donors. Primers: 60 Vbeta forward and 13 Jbeta reverse. Using immunoSEQ multiplex PCR, the repertoire was profiled, and TCRdb retains in-frame clones only, with some absent. The sample records about 120,000 clones, more than 60% being singletons. Sequencing used PBMCs. All receptors come from a woman between 40 and 50 years old in good health and CMV-seropositive.

The chain links TRBV7-9 to TRBJ1-5, with unresolved D. Germline lookup yields CDR1 SEHNR and CDR2 FQNEAQ (reference sequence). Trimming left V 6 bases short and J 0 bases short, with 18 bases between. The CDR3 is 17 amino acids. The CDR3 protein is CASRSVRKAYSNQPQHF. For the CDR3, the DNA is TGTGCCAGCAGATCTGTGAGGAAGGCTTATAGCAATCAGCCCCAGCATTTT.

This clone turned up a few times. Germline is not matched at one junction end, which may reflect a read error. The rearrangement uses TRBV7-7 and TRBJ2-5, with D perhaps matching TRBD2 (6 bases). The V gene's germline CDR1 is SSHAT and CDR2 FNYEAQ (reference sequence). There are 14 residues in the CDR3. The CDR3 sequence is CASSLGGIQETQYF. DNA for the CDR3: TGTGCTAGCAGCTTAGGCGGGATCCAAGAGACCCAGTACTTC.

This clone occurred once. At one boundary the junction diverges from the germline segment, which might be a read error. The chain combines TRBV5-1 with TRBJ1-1; TRBD1 might be the D (6 bases). The CDR3 loop spans 13 amino acids. Germline values: CDR1 SGHRS, CDR2 YFSETQ. The CDR3 here is CASSSSRDTEAFF. The DNA for the CDR3 is TGCGCCAGCAGCTCATCAAGGGACACTGAAGCCTTCTTT.

The V gene is TRBV18, the J gene TRBJ2-1, with a tentative D call TRBD1 (6 bases). V was shortened by 3 bases and J by 0 bases, with 12 bases between the two germline ends. Germline V gene lookup returns CDR1 KGHSH and CDR2 LQKENI. The CDR3 spans 16 residues. Here the CDR3 reads CASSPHPDSSYNEQFF. CDR3 nucleotide sequence: TGTGCCAGCTCACCCCATCCGGACAGCTCCTACAATGAGCAGTTCTTC.

The V and J genes are TRBV6-1 and TRBJ2-3; 11 bases match TRBD2. The CDR3 spans 15 residues. Germline V lookup: CDR1 MNHNS, CDR2 SASEGT. With V trimmed by 6 bases and J by 11 bases, 13 bases remained unmatched. CDR3 DNA sequence: TGTGCCAGCAGGAGGGAACTAGCGGGGGTCGGCGAGCAGTATTTT. Translated: CASRRELAGVGEQYF.